The 14 T cell receptor beta chains below were found in one sample sequenced in a study of blood T cell repertoires in COVID-19. Using immunoSEQ multiplex PCR, the repertoire was profiled, and TCRdb retains in-frame clones only, with some absent. The sample holds about 340,000 clones, 92% seen once. Sequencing used PBMCs or T cells enriched from blood (not recorded which). The receptors originated from a woman aged 25-40 years who had recovered from COVID-19.

The CDR3 nucleotides are TGTGCCAGCAGCGTAGGCTCGGGGGGCCTCTCCTATAATTCACCCCTCCACTTT. Translation gives CASSVGSGGLSYNSPLHF. The chain recombines TRBV9 with TRBJ1-6; D is perhaps TRBD1 (6 bases). CDR1 and CDR2 from the germline V gene are SGDLS and YYNGEE. Trimming took off 0 bases at V and 0 bases at J, with 13 bases between the two ends. The CDR3 is made up of 18 amino acids.

The CDR3 region is CASSYSSNTDTQYF. The CDR3 DNA follows: TGTGCCAGCAGCTATAGTTCCAACACAGATACGCAGTATTTT. This chain connects TRBV9 to TRBJ2-3; D remains ambiguous. V shed 4 bases and J shed 2 bases, with 11 bases lying between them. This CDR3 has 14 residues. Germline V gene sequence: CDR1 SGDLS, CDR2 YYNGEE.

The V call is TRBV3-1 (or the pseudogene TRBV3-2), the J call TRBJ2-5; tentative D call: TRBD1 (6 bases). The CDR3 consists of 12 residues. Trimming removed 8 bases from V and 0 bases from J, with 7 bases in between. Per the germline V gene, CDR1 is LGHDT and CDR2 is YNNKEL (reference sequence). CDR3: CASRDNQETQYF. CDR3 sequence (DNA): TGTGCCAGCCGGGACAACCAAGAGACCCAGTACTTC.

V usage is TRBV6-5 and J usage is TRBJ2-1; weak D call: TRBD2 (7 bases). This CDR3 has 13 residues. Per the germline V gene, CDR1 is MNHEY and CDR2 is SVGAGI. V was shortened by 8 bases and J by 7 bases, with 15 bases between the two germline ends. The CDR3 nucleotides are TGTGCCAGCTGGCGGGGGCCCATGAATGAGCAGTTCTTC. This gives the protein CASWRGPMNEQFF.

CDR3 residues: CASSRQGGSEQYF. In DNA, the CDR3 is TGTGCCAGCAGCCGACAGGGTGGAAGCGAGCAGTACTTC. V is TRBV3-1 (or the pseudogene TRBV3-2) and J is TRBJ2-7, with 7 nucleotides matching TRBD1. The CDR3 loop spans 13 amino acids. The germline V gene encodes CDR1 LGHDT and CDR2 YNNKEL (reference sequence). With V trimmed by 4 bases and J by 6 bases, 6 bases remained unmatched.

This clone showed up just a few times. The chain recombines TRBV6-2 or TRBV6-3 with TRBJ1-1; 7 bases are a match to TRBD1. The CDR3 covers 14 residues. The germline V gene has CDR1 MNHEY and CDR2 SVGEGT. The trim removed 5 bases at V and 7 bases at J, leaving 10 bases unmatched. In nucleotides, the CDR3 is TGTGCCAGCAGTCGCAACCCTCGACAGGGTGAAGCTTTCTTT. As protein: CASSRNPRQGEAFF.

This rearrangement joins TRBV19 to TRBJ2-3; 8 bases fit TRBD2. V was pared by 7 bases and J by 4 bases, with 19 bases of the junction left unmatched. The CDR3 covers 18 residues. Germline V gene lookup returns CDR1 LNHDA and CDR2 SQIVND (reference sequence). DNA of the CDR3: TGTGCCAGTACCGATACTAGCGGCGTCTCCGGGTGGTCAGATACGCAGTATTTT. It specifies CASTDTSGVSGWSDTQYF.

V is TRBV10-3 and J is TRBJ2-7; 8 bases fit TRBD2. The junction had 8 bases not matched to a gene; V was cut back by 0 bases and J by 4 bases. The CDR3 loop spans 16 amino acids. Germline CDR1 is ENHRY and CDR2 is SYGVKD. CDR3 sequence reads: CAISESKGGLEYEQYF. The CDR3 DNA sequence: TGTGCCATCAGTGAGTCGAAAGGGGGACTAGAATACGAGCAGTACTTC.

The chain uses TRBV5-1 and TRBJ2-1; 14 bases fit TRBD2. CDR1 and CDR2 (germline): SGHRS, YFSETQ. J gave up 4 bases and V 4 bases, and 7 bases lay outside the gene matches. This CDR3 is 17 amino acids long. The CDR3 DNA is TGCGCCAGCAGCCTGGGACTAGCGGGAGCTGCTTACAATGAGCAGTTCTTC. It translates to CASSLGLAGAAYNEQFF.

This clone was found once. This sequence joins TRBV5-5 and TRBJ2-1; 10 positions match TRBD2. Germline V gene sequence: CDR1 SGHKS, CDR2 YYEKEE (reference sequence). The CDR3 spans 15 residues. V gave up 0 bases and J gave up 6 bases; unmatched junction bases: 3. The CDR3 DNA reads as TGTGCCAGCAGCTTGGATACTAGCGGGACCAATGAGCAGTTCTTC. This encodes CASSLDTSGTNEQFF.

The chain has TRBV30 and TRBJ1-4; 7 positions agree with TRBD1. CDR1 and CDR2 from the germline V gene are GTSNPN and SVGIG (reference sequence). V shed 3 bases and J 8 bases; nucleotides not matched to a gene: 9. This CDR3 is 14 amino acids long. CDR3 nucleotide sequence: TGTGCCTGGAGCCTTCAGGGGACAGCGGAAAAACTGTTTTTT. Its translation is CAWSLQGTAEKLFF.

Only a few counts were recorded for this clone. The V and J genes are TRBV4-1 and TRBJ2-1; 7 positions match TRBD2. This CDR3 contains 16 residues. The germline V gene encodes CDR1 MGHRA and CDR2 YSYEKL. J lost 4 bases, V lost 0 bases, and 6 bases had no gene match. The CDR3 spells CASSQDATSEYNEQFF. The CDR3 DNA is TGCGCCAGCAGCCAAGATGCCACTAGCGAATACAATGAGCAGTTCTTC.

This chain joins TRBV11-3 and TRBJ1-6; D is uncertain. Germline assignment: CDR1 SGHNT and CDR2 YENEEA. With 1 base removed from V and 6 bases from J, the gap between germline ends came to 4 bases. The CDR3 runs 13 residues. The chain's CDR3 is CASSLGANSPLHF. The DNA for the CDR3 is TGTGCCAGCAGCTTAGGGGCTAATTCACCCCTCCACTTT.

The gene calls are TRBV9 and TRBJ2-1; 12 positions match TRBD2. This CDR3 has 16 amino acids. Germline V gives CDR1 SGDLS, CDR2 YYNGEE. The V segment lost 0 bases and the J segment 6 bases; nucleotides outside the gene matches: 4. The CDR3 nucleotides are TGTGCCAGCAGCGTAGAGGCTAGCGGGAGGGTCAATGAGCAGTTCTTC. It yields the protein CASSVEASGRVNEQFF.